This T cell receptor (beta chain) emerged from a study of blood T cell repertoires in COVID-19. Study details: The analysed material was cDNA or gDNA that came from T cells, B-cell-depleted T cells, or PBMCs.

Trimming shortened V by 5 bases and J by 0 bases, and 11 bases separated the two germline ends. This CDR3 has 14 amino acids. Germline assignment: CDR1 SGHRS and CDR2 YFSETQ. Study processing details: Reference gene primers were amplified, and this amplification served to estimate nucleated cell counts. Clones were read by immunoSEQ multiplex PCR, and TCRdb kept only the in-frame ones, dropping some. D and trimming were read from the DNA, whereas the V and J calls and clone size are those reported in that table. The table records roughly 130,000 clones, under 90% of them present only once. This chain links TRBV5-1 with TRBJ1-1; D is unclear. Sequenced material: peripheral blood. The sequence was obtained from a woman aged 60-75 years with acute or convalescent COVID-19. The DNA of the CDR3 is TGCGCCAGCAGTTTTAACGGGGTGAACACTGAAGCTTTCTTT. Its protein product is CASSFNGVNTEAFF.